The sample holds a few counts of the clone carrying this T cell receptor beta chain. Germline and junction disagree at one end, which may indicate a read error. The entry originates in a study of early T cells in non-severe SARS-CoV-2 infection. The CDR3 loop spans 11 amino acids. The V gene's germline CDR1 is SQVTM and CDR2 ANQGSEA. Each CDR3 protein is one row after TCRdb ran MiXCR on the 5' RACE reads. The table has 65,000 to 80,000 distinct CDR3 sequences, 9.5% to 15% seen once. Sequencing input: whole blood. The sequence derives from an adult who was a healthcare worker with PCR-confirmed SARS-CoV-2 infection or an uninfected control (not recorded which). This chain connects TRBV29-1 to TRBJ2-5; D unclear. The CDR3 region has the DNA TGCAGCGCCCCGGAGCAAGGGACCCAGTACTTC. Amino acid sequence: CSAPEQGTQYF.